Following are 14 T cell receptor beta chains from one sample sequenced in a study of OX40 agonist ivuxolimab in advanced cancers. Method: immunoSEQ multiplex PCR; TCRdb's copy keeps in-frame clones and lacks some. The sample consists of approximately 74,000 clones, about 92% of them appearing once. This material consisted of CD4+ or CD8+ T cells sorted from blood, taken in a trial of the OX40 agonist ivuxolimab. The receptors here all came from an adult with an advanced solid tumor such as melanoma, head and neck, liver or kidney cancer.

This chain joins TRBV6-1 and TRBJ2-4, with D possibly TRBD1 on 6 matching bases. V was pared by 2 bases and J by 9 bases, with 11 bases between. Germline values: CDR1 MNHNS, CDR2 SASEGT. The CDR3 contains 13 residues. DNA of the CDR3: TGTGCCAGCAGTGAAACCAGAGGGGGCATTCAGTACTTC. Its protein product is CASSETRGGIQYF.

The CDR3 region is CAISASGLYEQYF. CDR3 nucleotide sequence: TGTGCCATCAGCGCTAGCGGGCTCTACGAGCAGTACTTC. The chain links TRBV10-3 to TRBJ2-7; 8 bases line up with TRBD2. V gave up 6 bases and J gave up 3 bases; unmatched junction bases: 4. CDR1 is ENHRY and CDR2 is SYGVKD in the germline V gene. This CDR3 comprises 13 residues.

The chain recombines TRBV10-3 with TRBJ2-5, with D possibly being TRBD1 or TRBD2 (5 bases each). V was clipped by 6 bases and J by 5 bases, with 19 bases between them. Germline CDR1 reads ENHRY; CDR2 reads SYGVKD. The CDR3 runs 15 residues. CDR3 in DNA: TGTGCCATCAGCAACAATAGGGGAGATCAGGAGACCCAGTACTTC. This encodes CAISNNRGDQETQYF.

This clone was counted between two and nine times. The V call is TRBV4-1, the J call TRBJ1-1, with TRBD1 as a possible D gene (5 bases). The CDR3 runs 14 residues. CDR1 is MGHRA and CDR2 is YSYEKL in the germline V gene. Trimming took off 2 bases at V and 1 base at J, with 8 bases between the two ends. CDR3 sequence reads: CASSQTTANTEAFF. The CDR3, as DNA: TGCGCCAGCAGCCAAACGACAGCGAACACTGAAGCTTTCTTT.

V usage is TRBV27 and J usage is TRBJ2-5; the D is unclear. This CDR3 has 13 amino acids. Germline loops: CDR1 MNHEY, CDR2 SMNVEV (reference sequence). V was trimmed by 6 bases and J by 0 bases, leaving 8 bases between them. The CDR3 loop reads CASRLGYQETQYF. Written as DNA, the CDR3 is TGTGCCAGCAGGCTAGGCTACCAAGAGACCCAGTACTTC.

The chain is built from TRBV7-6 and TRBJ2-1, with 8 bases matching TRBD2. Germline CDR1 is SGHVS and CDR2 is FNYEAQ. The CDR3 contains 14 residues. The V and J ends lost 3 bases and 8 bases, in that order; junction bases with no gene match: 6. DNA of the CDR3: TGTGCCAGCAGCTTTCGCGGGGGGATCGATGAGCAGTTCTTC. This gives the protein CASSFRGGIDEQFF. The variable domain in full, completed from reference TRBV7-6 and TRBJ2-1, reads GAGVSQSPRYKVTKRGQDVALRCDPISGHVSLYWYRQALGQGPEFLTYFNYEAQQDKSGLPNDRFSAERPEGSISTLTIQRTEQRDSAMYRCASSFRGGIDEQFFGPGTRLTVL.

Here the CDR3 DNA reads TGTGCCAGCAGCCAAAAGGGGGACAGGGTGGGCGAGCAGTACTTC. Its protein is CASSQKGDRVGEQYF. The rearrangement joins TRBV4-2 to TRBJ2-7; 9 bases are a match to TRBD1. The CDR3 runs to 15 residues. The V gene end was trimmed by 2 bases and the J gene end by 6 bases; junction bases not matched to a gene: 8. Germline V CDR1 and CDR2: LGHNA, YNFKEQ.

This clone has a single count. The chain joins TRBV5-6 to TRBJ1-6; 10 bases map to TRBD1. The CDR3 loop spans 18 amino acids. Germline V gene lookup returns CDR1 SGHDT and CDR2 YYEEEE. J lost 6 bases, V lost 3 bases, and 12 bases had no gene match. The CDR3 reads CASSSTQTGGLLNSPLHF. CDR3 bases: TGTGCCAGCAGCTCGACCCAGACAGGGGGCCTACTTAATTCACCCCTCCACTTT.

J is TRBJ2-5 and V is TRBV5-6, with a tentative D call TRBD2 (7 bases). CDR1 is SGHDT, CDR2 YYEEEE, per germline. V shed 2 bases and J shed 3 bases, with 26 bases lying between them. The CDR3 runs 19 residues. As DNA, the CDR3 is TGTGCCAGCAGCTTTGTGGCGGTCCTGGGGGGGGCGACCGAAGAGACCCAGTACTTC. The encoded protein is CASSFVAVLGGATEETQYF.

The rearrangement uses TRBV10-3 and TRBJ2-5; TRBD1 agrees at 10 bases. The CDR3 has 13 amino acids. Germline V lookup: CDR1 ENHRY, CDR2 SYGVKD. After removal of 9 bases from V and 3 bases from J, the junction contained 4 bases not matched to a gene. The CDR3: CAISGTGEETQYF. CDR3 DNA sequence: TGTGCCATTTCCGGGACAGGGGAAGAGACCCAGTACTTC.

Here the CDR3 reads CATSRKDHLSYEQYF. Written as DNA, the CDR3 is TGTGCCACCAGCAGAAAAGACCACCTCTCCTACGAGCAGTACTTC. The genes are TRBV15 and TRBJ2-5; D unclear. The better agreement between TRBJ2-7 and the DNA end casts doubt on the J call. Germline CDR1 reads LNHNV; CDR2 reads YYDKDF (reference sequence). CDR3 length equals 15 residues.

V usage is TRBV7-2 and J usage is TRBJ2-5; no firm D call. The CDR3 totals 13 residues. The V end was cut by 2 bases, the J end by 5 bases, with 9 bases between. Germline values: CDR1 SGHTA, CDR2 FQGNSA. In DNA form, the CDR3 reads TGTGCCAGCAGCTTATACGGGCTGGAGACCCAGTACTTC. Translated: CASSLYGLETQYF. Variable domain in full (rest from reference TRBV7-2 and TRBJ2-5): GAGVSQSPSNKVTEKGKDVELRCDPISGHTALYWYRQSLGQGLEFLIYFQGNSAPDKSGLPSDRFSAERTGGSVSTLTIQRTQQEDSAVYLCASSLYGLETQYFGPGTRLLVL.

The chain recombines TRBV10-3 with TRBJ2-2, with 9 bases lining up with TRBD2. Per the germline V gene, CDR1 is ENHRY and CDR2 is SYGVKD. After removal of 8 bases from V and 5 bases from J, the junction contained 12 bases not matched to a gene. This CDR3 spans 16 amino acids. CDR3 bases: TGTGCCATCGGAGAATACTATGGACTAGCGACCGGGGAGCTGTTTTTT. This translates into CAIGEYYGLATGELFF.

The CDR3 coding sequence is TGTGCCAGCAGTTCCTCCTACACCGTAACAAGGGAAGCTTTCTTT. It specifies CASSSSYTVTREAFF. The V gene is TRBV6-5, the J gene TRBJ1-1; no clear D gene. Trimming took 4 bases from V and 8 from J, leaving 20 bases between them. Germline V gene sequence: CDR1 MNHEY, CDR2 SVGAGI. The length of the CDR3 is 15 residues.